The next 18 T cell receptor beta chains were all read from a single sample in a study of OX40 agonist ivuxolimab in advanced cancers. Profiled with immunoSEQ multiplex PCR; TCRdb holds only in-frame clones, not every one. The table includes 35,000 to 45,000 clones, roughly 80% detected once. The starting material was CD4+ or CD8+ T cells sorted from blood, obtained in a trial of the OX40 agonist ivuxolimab. Source of these receptors: an adult with an advanced solid tumor such as melanoma, head and neck, liver or kidney cancer.

With respect to this clone: The junction departs from germline at one end; a sequencing error may be responsible. The V call is TRBV4-3, the J call TRBJ2-1; 7 nucleotides match TRBD1. The CDR3 runs 13 residues. The germline V gene encodes CDR1 LGHNA and CDR2 YSLEER. As DNA, the CDR3 is TGCGCCAGCAGCCAAGAACGCTGGACAGGTCCTGTCTTC. Residues: CASSQERWTGPVF.

This clone is medium-sized. The genes are TRBV6-6 and TRBJ1-2; D is possibly TRBD1 (6 bases). V lost 4 bases and J 6 bases, leaving 18 bases between the germline ends. This CDR3 spans 15 amino acids. Germline CDR1 MNHNY, CDR2 SVGAGI (reference sequence). The CDR3 DNA reads as TGTGCCAGCAGTTCCACAGGGTCGTCGCCCCATGGCTACACCTTC. This codes for CASSSTGSSPHGYTF.

V usage is TRBV10-2 and J usage is TRBJ1-1; tentatively, D is TRBD1 (5 bases). Germline CDR1 reads WSHSY; CDR2 reads SAAADI. V shed 6 bases and J shed 6 bases, with 29 bases lying between them. This CDR3 region has 18 residues. The DNA for the CDR3 is TGCGCCAGCAGCTCGGGACTAGGAGGTTTCGCTCGGATCCCTGAAGCTTTCTTT. Protein sequence: CASSSGLGGFARIPEAFF.

CDR3 nucleotide sequence: TGTGCCAGCAGGGAGGCGGGAGGGCCGAATGAGCAGTTCTTC. The encoded protein is CASREAGGPNEQFF. This chain connects TRBV7-9 to TRBJ2-1; 9 nucleotides line up with TRBD2. The CDR3 is 14 residues long. The germline gives CDR1 SEHNR, CDR2 FQNEAQ (reference sequence). After removal of 6 bases from V and 7 bases from J, the junction contained 7 bases not matched to a gene.

The gene calls are TRBV14 and TRBJ2-2; 8 bases are shared with TRBD1. The trim removed 5 bases at V and 5 bases at J, leaving 7 bases unmatched. The germline CDR1 and CDR2 sequences are SGHDN and FVKESK. There are 15 residues in the CDR3. This CDR3 is CASSGVRGQTGELFF. The CDR3 nucleotides are TGTGCCAGCAGCGGAGTCAGGGGGCAAACCGGGGAGCTGTTTTTT. The complete variable domain, with remaining parts taken from reference TRBV14 and TRBJ2-2, reads EAGVTQFPSHSVIEKGQTVTLRCDPISGHDNLYWYRRVMGKEIKFLLHFVKESKQDESGMPNNRFLAERTGGTYSTLKVQPAELEDSGVYFCASSGVRGQTGELFFGEGSRLTVL.

The chain links TRBV25-1 to TRBJ2-7; no clear D. Trimming left V 3 bases short and J 6 bases short, with 6 bases between. The CDR3 loop spans 11 amino acids. Per the germline V gene, CDR1 is MGHDK and CDR2 is SYGVNS. CDR3 protein: CASSEESEQYF. The CDR3 bases are TGTGCCAGCAGTGAGGAGAGCGAGCAGTACTTC.

V usage is TRBV19 and J usage is TRBJ1-1, with TRBD1 identical over 7 bases. The junction had 8 bases not matched to a gene; V was cut back by 7 bases and J by 3 bases. CDR1 LNHDA and CDR2 SQIVND come from the germline V gene (reference sequence). This CDR3 comprises 14 residues. CDR3 nucleotides: TGTGCCAGTAACCGCCGACAGGGAGACACTGAAGCTTTCTTT. Protein sequence: CASNRRQGDTEAFF.

The V call is TRBV6-5, the J call TRBJ1-2; maybe TRBD1 (5 bases). The germline CDR1 and CDR2 sequences are MNHEY and SVGAGI. The V gene lost 0 bases and the J gene lost 4 bases, with 15 bases spanning the gap. This CDR3 is built from 16 residues. The CDR3 is CASSYSIAGAGYGYTF. The DNA for the CDR3 is TGTGCCAGCAGTTACTCGATCGCCGGGGCGGGCTATGGCTACACCTTC.

This clone was recorded a few times. This sequence joins TRBV6-6 and TRBJ1-6, with 9 bases that match TRBD1. The J segment lost 10 bases and the V segment lost 6 bases, leaving 7 bases of the junction unmatched. The CDR3 length is 14 residues. Per germline, CDR1 MNHNY and CDR2 SVGAGI (reference sequence). This CDR3 reads CASSLPDRGSPLHF. In DNA form, the CDR3 reads TGTGCCAGCAGCCTCCCGGACAGGGGATCACCCCTCCACTTT.

This clone was counted once. This chain uses TRBV7-8 with TRBJ1-2, with TRBD1 matching 7 bases. CDR1 SGHVS and CDR2 FQNEAQ come from the germline V gene. The CDR3 totals 16 residues. V was pared by 1 base and J by 8 bases, with 13 bases of the junction left unmatched. CDR3 bases: TGTGCCAGCAGCTTAGGGGAAAGGACAGGTCGTGGGGGCTACACCTTC. This translates into CASSLGERTGRGGYTF. The whole variable domain, remainder taken from reference TRBV7-8 and TRBJ1-2, is GAGVSQSPRYKVAKRGQDVALRCDPISGHVSLFWYQQALGQGPEFLTYFQNEAQLDKSGLPSDRFFAERPEGSVSTLKIQRTQQEDSAVYLCASSLGERTGRGGYTFGSGTRLTVV.

J is TRBJ2-1 and V is TRBV11-2; D uncertain. CDR3 size: 15 residues. Germline V lookup: CDR1 SGHAT, CDR2 FQNNGV. Trimming stripped 3 bases from V and 5 bases from J, with 14 bases between. In DNA form, the CDR3 reads TGTGCCAGCAGCTTGTCTCAACGGCGACACAATGAGCAGTTCTTC. Translated: CASSLSQRRHNEQFF.

The rearrangement links TRBV27 to TRBJ2-2; tentatively, D is TRBD2 (6 bases). V was pared by 7 bases and J by 4 bases, with 22 bases between. The CDR3 has 17 amino acids. CDR1 is MNHEY, CDR2 SMNVEV, per germline (reference sequence). The CDR3 loop reads CASNPGVGAGITGELFF. The CDR3 nucleotides read TGTGCCAGCAACCCGGGGGTAGGGGCGGGGATCACCGGGGAGCTGTTTTTT.

V usage is TRBV28 and J usage is TRBJ1-2; 9 bases match TRBD1. V shed 4 bases, J shed 4 bases, and the junction held 4 bases outside the gene matches. Germline V gene data show CDR1 as MDHEN and CDR2 as SYDVKM. The CDR3 totals 14 residues. CDR3 residues: CASSSGQGTYGYTF. The CDR3 DNA reads as TGTGCCAGCAGTTCAGGACAGGGGACCTATGGCTACACCTTC.

The chain carries TRBV28 and TRBJ2-3; D might be TRBD2 (5 bases). V was clipped by 8 bases and J by 2 bases, with 8 bases between them. There are 12 residues in the CDR3. The germline V gene has CDR1 MDHEN and CDR2 SYDVKM. The CDR3 protein is CASPGDTDTQYF. CDR3 sequence (DNA): TGTGCCAGCCCCGGGGACACAGATACGCAGTATTTT.

The rearrangement joins TRBV4-3 to TRBJ2-3, with 7 bases that match TRBD1. This CDR3 contains 14 residues. J was trimmed by 4 bases and V by 0 bases; bases with no gene match: 1. CDR1 and CDR2 (germline): LGHNA, YSLEER. CDR3 nucleotide sequence: TGCGCCAGCAGCCAAGATACAGGGGCAGATACGCAGTATTTT. Translated, it gives CASSQDTGADTQYF.

The chain couples TRBV7-9 to TRBJ1-1; no definite D call. CDR3 size: 12 residues. The V and J ends lost 11 bases and 5 bases respectively, with 15 bases between them. Germline V gene lookup returns CDR1 SEHNR and CDR2 FQNEAQ (reference sequence). The CDR3 DNA is TGTGCCGGAATGGGGTTGCAAACTGAAGCTTTCTTT. This codes for CAGMGLQTEAFF.

This sequence joins TRBV10-3 and TRBJ2-5; 10 positions match TRBD2. V was clipped by 3 bases and J by 4 bases; unmatched bases: 5. The germline V gene has CDR1 ENHRY and CDR2 SYGVKD. This CDR3 is 15 amino acids long. DNA of the CDR3: TGTGCCATCAGTGAAGCGGGAGGGCGGAGAGAGACCCAGTACTTC. It encodes CAISEAGGRRETQYF.

The chain recombines TRBV19 with TRBJ1-2; D gene unclear. Trimming took 1 base from V and 10 from J, leaving 10 bases between them. The CDR3 totals 12 residues. Germline V gives CDR1 LNHDA, CDR2 SQIVND (reference sequence). The CDR3 nucleotides are TGTGCCAGTAGTATAGCCGGCAGCTACTACACCTTC. It specifies CASSIAGSYYTF.